One and the same sample provided the 14 T cell receptor beta chains below, sequenced in a study of cytomegalovirus exposure and HLA in healthy donors. 13 Jbeta primers and 60 Vbeta primers were used for the PCR. Only in-frame clones appear in the TCRdb table, and some are missing; sequencing was by immunoSEQ multiplex PCR. The table has about 160,000 clones, 65% to 80% seen once. Sample: PBMCs. These TCRs come from a man aged 35 to 55 in good health and CMV-seronegative.

The chain employs TRBV5-6 and TRBJ1-4; 10 bases line up with TRBD1. The CDR3 totals 15 residues. Germline V gene sequence: CDR1 SGHDT, CDR2 YYEEEE. J gave up 5 bases and V 0 bases, and 1 base lay outside the gene matches. The CDR3 nucleotides are TGTGCCAGCAGCTTGGGGACAGGGGGAAATGAAAAACTGTTTTTT. Its translation is CASSLGTGGNEKLFF.

The table lists this clone with a few counts. This rearrangement joins TRBV11-3 to TRBJ2-7; D may be TRBD2 (5 bases). The ends were cut back, 9 bases at V and 6 bases at J, with 12 bases in the middle. The CDR3 covers 11 residues. Germline assignment: CDR1 SGHNT and CDR2 YENEEA. The CDR3 sequence is CARGRRAEQYF. The DNA of the CDR3 is TGTGCCAGGGGGAGAAGGGCCGAGCAGTACTTC.

This chain connects TRBV9 to TRBJ2-3, with D possibly being TRBD1 (6 bases). Germline V gives CDR1 SGDLS, CDR2 YYNGEE. With 0 bases removed from V and 4 bases from J, the gap between germline ends came to 12 bases. There are 15 residues in the CDR3. CDR3 in DNA: TGTGCCAGCAGCGTAGGAGCAGGGGTGGCAGATACGCAGTATTTT. This translates into CASSVGAGVADTQYF.

V gene TRBV7-8 combines with J gene TRBJ2-7, with 10 bases aligning to TRBD2. With 1 base clipped from V and 4 bases from J, the junction kept 7 bases outside the gene matches. The CDR3 length is 16 residues. CDR1 is SGHVS, CDR2 FQNEAQ, per germline. The CDR3 reads CASSLVQAGGGYEQYF. CDR3 coding DNA: TGTGCCAGCAGCTTAGTACAAGCGGGAGGGGGTTACGAGCAGTACTTC.

The table lists this clone with a count of one. The gene calls are TRBV2 and TRBJ2-3, with 8 bases that match TRBD2. The germline V gene encodes CDR1 SNHLY and CDR2 FYNNEI. J lost 5 bases, V lost 3 bases, and 7 bases had no gene match. CDR3 size: 15 residues. CDR3 nucleotide sequence: TGTGCCAGCAGTGACCCAGCGGGAGATAAAGATACGCAGTATTTT. It yields the protein CASSDPAGDKDTQYF.

The chain couples TRBV7-6 to TRBJ2-3, with D tentatively TRBD2 (5 bases). There are 12 residues in the CDR3. Germline-derived CDR1 and CDR2 are SGHVS and FNYEAQ. V lost 5 bases, J lost 8 bases, and 11 bases lay in between. CDR3 bases: TGTGCCAGCAGCCCCGGCGAGGGTACGCAGTATTTT. Protein sequence: CASSPGEGTQYF.

This CDR3 is CASSRNTEAFF. DNA for the CDR3: TGTGCCAGCAGCCGGAACACTGAAGCTTTCTTT. The gene calls are TRBV6-1 and TRBJ1-1; no firm D call. From germline, CDR1 is MNHNS and CDR2 SASEGT. Trimming left V 6 bases short and J 1 base short, with 3 bases between. The CDR3 length is 11 residues.

The chain employs TRBV5-1 and TRBJ2-3; no reliable D call. There are 15 residues in the CDR3. Trimming took off 6 bases at V and 0 bases at J, with 14 bases between the two ends. Germline-derived CDR1 and CDR2 are SGHRS and YFSETQ. CDR3: CASTPGISSTDTQYF. CDR3 sequence (DNA): TGCGCCAGCACGCCTGGCATATCTAGCACAGATACGCAGTATTTT.

The V call is TRBV15, the J call TRBJ2-3; TRBD1 aligns across 7 bases. The V and J ends lost 5 bases and 6 bases, in that order; junction bases with no gene match: 2. The CDR3 has 12 residues. CDR1 is LNHNV and CDR2 is YYDKDF in the germline V gene (reference sequence). The CDR3 DNA reads as TGTGCCACCAGCCCGACAGGGGATACGCAGTATTTT. Protein product: CATSPTGDTQYF.

This chain links TRBV5-8 with TRBJ1-4; D possibly corresponds to TRBD1 (5 bases). The germline CDR1 and CDR2 sequences are SGHTS and YDEGEE. Trimming took 1 base from V and 8 from J, leaving 15 bases between them. This CDR3 is 15 amino acids long. The CDR3 DNA follows: TGTGCCAGCAGCTTGCGGCAGGGATTAGTCGAAAAACTGTTTTTT. Its protein product is CASSLRQGLVEKLFF.

V and J are TRBV30 and TRBJ1-6, with TRBD1 matching 7 bases. CDR3 size: 16 residues. The germline gives CDR1 GTSNPN, CDR2 SVGIG (reference sequence). V was pared by 0 bases and J by 10 bases, with 12 bases of the junction left unmatched. The CDR3 loop reads CAWSVTGASLRSPLHF. The DNA for the CDR3 is TGTGCCTGGAGTGTAACAGGGGCTTCTCTTAGGTCACCCCTCCACTTT.

J is TRBJ1-1 and V is TRBV5-4; TRBD1 might be the D (5 bases). The germline CDR1 and CDR2 sequences are SGHNT and YYREEE (reference sequence). The CDR3 is 14 residues long. The V end was cut by 1 base, the J end by 7 bases, with 14 bases between. DNA of the CDR3: TGTGCCAGCAGCTTGCAGGGCGGGGACGTTGAAGCTTTCTTT. Translating gives CASSLQGGDVEAFF. Based on the CDR3 plus reference TRBV5-4 and TRBJ1-1, the full variable domain is ETGVTQSPTHLIKTRGQQVTLRCSSQSGHNTVSWYQQALGQGPQFIFQYYREEENGRGNFPPRFSGLQFPNYSSELNVNALELDDSALYLCASSLQGGDVEAFFGQGTRLTVV.

This chain connects TRBV2 to TRBJ2-3, with 8 bases that match TRBD2. Germline lookup yields CDR1 SNHLY and CDR2 FYNNEI. CDR3 length: 18 residues. V was clipped by 1 base and J by 0 bases; unmatched bases: 9. The CDR3: CASSEGKTSGGSTDTQYF. In nucleotides, the CDR3 is TGTGCCAGCAGTGAAGGTAAAACTAGCGGAGGGAGCACAGATACGCAGTATTTT. Supplemented by reference TRBV2 and TRBJ2-3, the full variable domain reads EPEVTQTPSHQVTQMGQEVILRCVPISNHLYFYWYRQILGQKVEFLVSFYNNEISEKSEIFDDQFSVERPDGSNFTLKIRSTKLEDSAMYFCASSEGKTSGGSTDTQYFGPGTRLTVL.

J is TRBJ2-5 and V is TRBV7-2, with 7 bases that match TRBD2. Germline values: CDR1 SGHTA, CDR2 FQGNSA. This CDR3 contains 14 residues. J was trimmed by 4 bases and V by 5 bases; bases with no gene match: 7. The CDR3 here is CASSPGRAGETQYF. CDR3 DNA: TGTGCCAGCAGCCCGGGGAGGGCCGGAGAGACCCAGTACTTC.